These T cell receptor beta chains were read from a single sample in a study of blood T cell repertoires in COVID-19. Here immunoSEQ multiplex PCR was the method, and the copy in TCRdb shows in-frame clones only, minus some. The table lists approximately 21,000 clones, 65% to 80% of them singletons. Sequenced: peripheral blood. The receptors were gathered from a human donor in a cohort sampled during active or convalescent COVID-19. CDR3s include the opening cysteine and the closing phenylalanine or tryptophan. Fields, in order: D gene, J gene, V gene, clone size, CDR3 DNA, CDR3 protein. The D gene is left open where the match is weak. Rows give clone size only sometimes, using once, few, many, or a class for an expanded clone.

D gene: NA; J gene: TRBJ1-2; V gene: TRBV27; clone size: NA; CDR3 DNA: TGTGCCAGCAGTTTATCGCAGGGAAATGGCTACACCTTC; CDR3 protein: CASSLSQGNGYTF
D gene: NA; J gene: TRBJ2-2; V gene: TRBV10-1; clone size: NA; CDR3 DNA: TGCGCCAGCAGGCTGGACAGGAACACCGGGGAGCTGTTTTTT; CDR3 protein: CASRLDRNTGELFF
D gene: TRBD1; J gene: TRBJ1-2; V gene: TRBV5-1; clone size: NA; CDR3 DNA: TGCGCCAGCAGCTTGGCCTTGACAGGGAACGGCTACACCTTC; CDR3 protein: CASSLALTGNGYTF
D gene: TRBD2; J gene: TRBJ2-5; V gene: TRBV28; clone size: once; CDR3 DNA: TGTGCCAGCAGTCGGGGGGGGACCCAGTACTTC; CDR3 protein: CASSRGGTQYF
D gene: TRBD1; J gene: TRBJ1-2; V gene: TRBV29-1; clone size: NA; CDR3 DNA: TGCAGCGTAAGGGACAGTACTAACTATGGCTACACCTTC; CDR3 protein: CSVRDSTNYGYTF
D gene: TRBD2; J gene: TRBJ2-1; V gene: TRBV18; clone size: few; CDR3 DNA: TGTGCCAGCTCACCGGGGAGCGGGGGGGCCTCAACCTACAATGAGCAGTTCTTC; CDR3 protein: CASSPGSGGASTYNEQFF
D gene: TRBD2; J gene: TRBJ2-7; V gene: TRBV5-4; clone size: NA; CDR3 DNA: TGTGCCAGCAGCCGGGGCGGCGGGGGGGCCTCCTACGAGCAGTACTTC; CDR3 protein: CASSRGGGGASYEQYF
D gene: TRBD1; J gene: TRBJ1-2; V gene: TRBV5-4; clone size: NA; CDR3 DNA: TGTGCCAGCAGCTTTTTACAGGGGGACTATGGCTACACCTTC; CDR3 protein: CASSFLQGDYGYTF
D gene: NA; J gene: TRBJ1-6; V gene: TRBV5-8; clone size: NA; CDR3 DNA: TGTGCCAGCACCGGAGATTCACCCCTCCACTTT; CDR3 protein: CASTGDSPLHF
D gene: NA; J gene: TRBJ1-2; V gene: TRBV6-5; clone size: NA; CDR3 DNA: TGTGCCAGCAGAGGACCACACCAACGCAGGGAAAGCTACACCTTC; CDR3 protein: CASRGPHQRRESYTF
D gene: TRBD1; J gene: TRBJ1-5; V gene: TRBV19; clone size: many; CDR3 DNA: TGTGCCAGTAGTATGGGGATGGGGACAGGGGTCAATAGCAATCAGCCCCAGCATTTT; CDR3 protein: CASSMGMGTGVNSNQPQHF
D gene: NA; J gene: TRBJ1-3; V gene: TRBV7-8; clone size: NA; CDR3 DNA: TGTGCCAGCAGCTCCTCCCTGAGGGTAACTGGAAACACCATATATTTT; CDR3 protein: CASSSSLRVTGNTIYF
D gene: NA; J gene: TRBJ1-3; V gene: TRBV27; clone size: NA; CDR3 DNA: TGTGCCAGCAGCCGCGGGGGGAGCTCTGGAAACACCATATATTTT; CDR3 protein: CASSRGGSSGNTIYF
D gene: TRBD1; J gene: TRBJ2-3; V gene: TRBV11-2; clone size: NA; CDR3 DNA: TGTGCCACGAAGACAGGGGAGGTTTGGACAGATACGCAGTATTTT; CDR3 protein: CATKTGEVWTDTQYF
D gene: TRBD1; J gene: TRBJ1-5; V gene: TRBV19; clone size: NA; CDR3 DNA: TGTGCCAGTAGTGCGCAGGACAGGGCGAATCAGCCCCAGCATTTT; CDR3 protein: CASSAQDRANQPQHF
D gene: TRBD2; J gene: TRBJ2-7; V gene: TRBV18; clone size: NA; CDR3 DNA: TGTGCCAGCTCACCGGGTACGGGAGGCGAGTCCGAGCAGTACTTC; CDR3 protein: CASSPGTGGESEQYF
D gene: NA; J gene: TRBJ1-2; V gene: TRBV5-1; clone size: NA; CDR3 DNA: TGCGCCAGCAGTTCGACAGTTAACTATGGCTACACCTTC; CDR3 protein: CASSSTVNYGYTF
D gene: TRBD1; J gene: TRBJ1-5; V gene: TRBV28; clone size: NA; CDR3 DNA: TGTGCCAGCAGAACAGGGGGCGTAAGCAATCAGCCCCAGCATTTT; CDR3 protein: CASRTGGVSNQPQHF
D gene: TRBD2; J gene: TRBJ2-3; V gene: TRBV4-1; clone size: NA; CDR3 DNA: TGCGCCAGCAGCCGGGGAGGGTACCCTAGCACAGATACGCAGTATTTT; CDR3 protein: CASSRGGYPSTDTQYF
D gene: TRBD2; J gene: TRBJ2-5; V gene: TRBV27; clone size: NA; CDR3 DNA: TGTGCCAGCAGAGGACTAGCGTTAACTCAGACCCAGTACTTC; CDR3 protein: CASRGLALTQTQYF
D gene: NA; J gene: TRBJ2-7; V gene: TRBV5-1; clone size: NA; CDR3 DNA: TGCGCCAGCAGCGCCAGGGACTCGGGAGAGCAGTACTTC; CDR3 protein: CASSARDSGEQYF
D gene: TRBD1; J gene: TRBJ2-7; V gene: TRBV5-1; clone size: few; CDR3 DNA: TGCGCCAGCAGCAGGTCCCGGGGACAGGGAGCGGAAGAGCAGTACTTC; CDR3 protein: CASSRSRGQGAEEQYF
D gene: TRBD2; J gene: TRBJ2-5; V gene: TRBV6-1; clone size: NA; CDR3 DNA: TGTGCCAGCAGTGATGAGTGGACTAGAGTTGAGACCCAGTACTTC; CDR3 protein: CASSDEWTRVETQYF
D gene: TRBD2; J gene: TRBJ2-1; V gene: TRBV18; clone size: NA; CDR3 DNA: TGTGCCAGCTCCCTAAACCTAGCGGGTGCACTAAGGTTCTTC; CDR3 protein: CASSLNLAGALRFF
D gene: NA; J gene: TRBJ2-7; V gene: TRBV24-1; clone size: few; CDR3 DNA: TGTGCCACCAGTGACCTTAGAGACATGTACTTC; CDR3 protein: CATSDLRDMYF
D gene: NA; J gene: TRBJ1-1; V gene: TRBV6-5; clone size: NA; CDR3 DNA: TGTGCCAGCAGGCCCCAGGGTCTCGGTGAAGCTTTCTTT; CDR3 protein: CASRPQGLGEAFF
D gene: NA; J gene: TRBJ2-5; V gene: TRBV5-4; clone size: NA; CDR3 DNA: TGTGCCAGCAGCTTGGGGCAGCGGGCTAAAGAGACCCAGTACTTC; CDR3 protein: CASSLGQRAKETQYF
D gene: NA; J gene: TRBJ1-1; V gene: TRBV4-1; clone size: NA; CDR3 DNA: TGCGCCAGCAGCCAGTTGGGGCCTACGAACACTGAAGCTTTCTTT; CDR3 protein: CASSQLGPTNTEAFF
D gene: TRBD1; J gene: TRBJ1-1; V gene: TRBV30; clone size: NA; CDR3 DNA: TGTGCCCGAATGAAGGGACAGGGGGCATACACTGAAGCTTTCTTT; CDR3 protein: CARMKGQGAYTEAFF
D gene: NA; J gene: TRBJ1-2; V gene: TRBV5-1; clone size: NA; CDR3 DNA: TGCGCCAGCAGCCGATTAACCCCAGGGAAAGCTAACTATGGCTACACCTTC; CDR3 protein: CASSRLTPGKANYGYTF
D gene: NA; J gene: TRBJ1-2; V gene: TRBV10-2; clone size: NA; CDR3 DNA: TGCGCCAGCAGTGAGACAAGCTATGGCTACACCTTC; CDR3 protein: CASSETSYGYTF
D gene: NA; J gene: TRBJ1-1; V gene: TRBV30; clone size: NA; CDR3 DNA: TGTGCCTGGAGTTATACACACGAAGCTTTCTTT; CDR3 protein: CAWSYTHEAFF